A selection of T cell receptor beta chains follows, all from one sample in a study of CD4 T cell repertoires in COVID-19. Assay used: immunoSEQ multiplex PCR; TCRdb lists only in-frame clones, some missing. The repertoire holds 20,000 to 30,000 clones, with 93% as singletons. The sample here was circulating follicular helper CD4+ T cells (cTfh) from blood, taken before the COVID-19 pandemic. Source of these receptors: a human donor who had COVID-19. Both conserved end residues are part of each CDR3. The D gene is left open where the match is weak. Clone size is stated in some rows and not others, as once, few, many or a class when expanded.

cdr3_aa	cdr3_nt	d_call	clone_size	v_call	j_call
CATSRGSREPQHF	TGTGCCACCAGCAGAGGGTCGAGGGAGCCCCAGCATTTT	NA	once	TRBV15	TRBJ1-5
CASSLEAVGEQFF	TGTGCCAGCAGCTTGGAAGCGGTTGGGGAGCAGTTCTTC	NA	NA	TRBV5-4	TRBJ2-1
CASSLVAGVNQPQHF	TGCGCCAGCAGCTTGGTGGCAGGGGTCAATCAGCCCCAGCATTTT	NA	once	TRBV5-1	TRBJ1-5
CASTDGGANTEAFF	TGTGCCAGCACCGACGGGGGGGCTAACACTGAAGCTTTCTTT	NA	NA	TRBV6-6	TRBJ1-1
CASSFQQDVGIQYF	TGTGCCAGCAGCTTTCAACAGGACGTCGGGATTCAGTACTTC	NA	NA	TRBV5-5	TRBJ2-4
CSVEIGDAYGYTF	TGCAGCGTTGAAATCGGGGATGCCTATGGCTACACCTTC	NA	NA	TRBV29-1	TRBJ1-2
CASSLDLTSGSYEQYF	TGCGCCAGCAGCTTGGACCTGACTAGCGGATCCTACGAGCAGTACTTC	TRBD2	NA	TRBV5-1	TRBJ2-7
CASKQTLPGGGTEAFF	TGTGCCAGCAAACAAACGCTCCCGGGGGGGGGCACTGAAGCTTTCTTT	NA	NA	TRBV28	TRBJ1-1
CASSPRFDTYYGYTF	TGTGCCAGCTCACCACGATTTGACACCTACTATGGCTACACCTTC	NA	NA	TRBV18	TRBJ1-2
CASSQEGQRYEQYF	TGTGCCAGCAGCCAAGAGGGACAGCGGTACGAGCAGTACTTC	TRBD1	NA	TRBV4-2	TRBJ2-7
CASGSWTGQGFGEQYF	TGTGCTAGTGGTTCGTGGACCGGACAGGGGTTCGGCGAGCAGTACTTC	TRBD1	once	TRBV12-5	TRBJ2-7
CASSSGRGQGEQYF	TGTGCCAGCAGCTCCGGCAGGGGGCAGGGCGAGCAGTACTTC	TRBD1	NA	TRBV7-2	TRBJ2-7
CASSLMGQGSGTDTQYF	TGTGCCAGCAGCTTAATGGGGCAGGGCTCGGGCACAGATACGCAGTATTTT	NA	NA	TRBV7-2	TRBJ2-3
CASSLDREGSYEQYF	TGTGCCAGCAGCTTAGACCGGGAGGGCTCCTACGAGCAGTACTTC	TRBD2	NA	TRBV7-8	TRBJ2-7
CASSHLNYRETTEAFF	TGTGCCAGCAGTCACTTGAATTACAGGGAGACCACTGAAGCTTTCTTT	NA	NA	TRBV27	TRBJ1-1
CASTTQAQGAIGELFF	TGTGCCAGCACCACTCAAGCACAGGGGGCGATCGGGGAGCTGTTTTTT	TRBD1	NA	TRBV11-2	TRBJ2-2
CASSEGGGRYGYTF	TGTGCCAGCAGTGAAGGGGGGGGCCGGTATGGCTACACCTTC	NA	once	TRBV6-5	TRBJ1-2
CATSSPGGTFQRVQPQHF	TGTGCCACCAGCAGCCCAGGGGGGACATTTCAGAGGGTTCAGCCCCAGCATTTT	TRBD1	once	TRBV15	TRBJ1-5
CASSPDSGEQYF	TGTGCCAGCAGCCCGGACTCGGGGGAGCAGTACTTC	NA	NA	TRBV6-5	TRBJ2-7
CASIGSGVQPQHF	TGTGCCAGCATAGGGTCAGGGGTTCAGCCCCAGCATTTT	NA	NA	TRBV6-1	TRBJ1-5
CASSPQGQEAFF	TGTGCCAGCTCACCCCAGGGACAGGAAGCTTTCTTT	TRBD1	NA	TRBV18	TRBJ1-1
CASSSRTGLETQYF	TGTGCCAGCAGTTCCCGGACAGGGCTAGAGACCCAGTACTTC	TRBD1	NA	TRBV28	TRBJ2-5
CASSLGLATYEQYF	TGTGCCAGCAGCTTAGGCCTAGCGACCTACGAGCAGTACTTC	NA	NA	TRBV11-2	TRBJ2-7
CASSPGGGGNEQYF	TGTGCCAGCAGCCCAGGGGGCGGTGGGAACGAGCAGTACTTC	TRBD1	NA	TRBV5-5	TRBJ2-7
CASSISGGAQDTQYF	TGTGCCAGCAGCATTAGCGGGGGGGCTCAGGATACGCAGTATTTT	TRBD2	NA	TRBV9	TRBJ2-3
CASVQTGLGNQPQHF	TGTGCTAGTGTCCAAACAGGTCTGGGCAATCAGCCCCAGCATTTT	NA	NA	TRBV12-5	TRBJ1-5
CASSYSGQVGTDTQYF	TGTGCCAGCAGTTACTCGGGACAGGTTGGCACAGATACGCAGTATTTT	TRBD1	NA	TRBV6-5	TRBJ2-3
CASSLTNKYQETQYF	TGTGCCAGCAGCTTAACCAACAAGTACCAAGAGACCCAGTACTTC	NA	NA	TRBV7-6	TRBJ2-5
CASSFTLPGRGTDTQYF	TGTGCCAGCAGCTTTACCCTCCCCGGGAGGGGGACAGATACGCAGTATTTT	TRBD2	NA	TRBV11-2	TRBJ2-3
CASSEQGKYGYTF	TGTGCCAGCAGTGAGCAGGGGAAGTATGGCTACACCTTC	NA	NA	TRBV6-5	TRBJ1-2
CASSAPTGNAFF	TGTGCCAGCAGTGCTCCGACAGGGAACGCGTTCTTC	TRBD1	NA	TRBV25-1	TRBJ2-1
CASSFPGGGYNEQFF	TGTGCCAGCAGTTTTCCGGGGGGCGGGTACAATGAGCAGTTCTTC	NA	NA	TRBV28	TRBJ2-1
CASAPTGTGGDKQFF	TGTGCCAGTGCCCCCACCGGGACAGGCGGAGATAAGCAGTTCTTC	TRBD1	NA	TRBV19	TRBJ2-1
CASSSPVEGANYGYTF	TGTGCCAGCAGCTCCCCGGTCGAGGGCGCAAACTATGGCTACACCTTC	NA	NA	TRBV6-6	TRBJ1-2
CASSIAGNTGELFF	TGTGCCAGTAGTATCGCAGGCAACACCGGGGAGCTGTTTTTT	NA	NA	TRBV19	TRBJ2-2
CASSFRGVTDTQYF	TGTGCCAGCAGTTTCCGGGGGGTCACAGATACGCAGTATTTT	TRBD2	NA	TRBV6-6	TRBJ2-3
CAWSVGEETQYF	TGTGCCTGGAGTGTTGGGGAGGAGACCCAGTACTTC	NA	few	TRBV30	TRBJ2-5
CASSEAGLTSGTGELFF	TGTGCCAGCAGTGAAGCGGGACTGACTAGCGGCACCGGGGAGCTGTTTTTT	TRBD2	once	TRBV6-1	TRBJ2-2
CASSSIISNYGYTF	TGTGCCAGCAGCTCTATCATATCTAACTATGGCTACACCTTC	NA	once	TRBV16	TRBJ1-2
CASSYHGEGLTDTQYF	TGTGCCAGCAGCTATCACGGGGAGGGGCTCACAGATACGCAGTATTTT	TRBD2	NA	TRBV9	TRBJ2-3
CASRSTRISSYNEQFF	TGTGCAAGTCGTTCGACACGCATAAGCTCCTACAATGAGCAGTTCTTC	NA	NA	TRBV12-2	TRBJ2-1
CASSLDGTINSPLHF	TGTGCCAGCAGCTTAGATGGGACTATTAATTCACCCCTCCACTTT	NA	NA	TRBV11-2	TRBJ1-6